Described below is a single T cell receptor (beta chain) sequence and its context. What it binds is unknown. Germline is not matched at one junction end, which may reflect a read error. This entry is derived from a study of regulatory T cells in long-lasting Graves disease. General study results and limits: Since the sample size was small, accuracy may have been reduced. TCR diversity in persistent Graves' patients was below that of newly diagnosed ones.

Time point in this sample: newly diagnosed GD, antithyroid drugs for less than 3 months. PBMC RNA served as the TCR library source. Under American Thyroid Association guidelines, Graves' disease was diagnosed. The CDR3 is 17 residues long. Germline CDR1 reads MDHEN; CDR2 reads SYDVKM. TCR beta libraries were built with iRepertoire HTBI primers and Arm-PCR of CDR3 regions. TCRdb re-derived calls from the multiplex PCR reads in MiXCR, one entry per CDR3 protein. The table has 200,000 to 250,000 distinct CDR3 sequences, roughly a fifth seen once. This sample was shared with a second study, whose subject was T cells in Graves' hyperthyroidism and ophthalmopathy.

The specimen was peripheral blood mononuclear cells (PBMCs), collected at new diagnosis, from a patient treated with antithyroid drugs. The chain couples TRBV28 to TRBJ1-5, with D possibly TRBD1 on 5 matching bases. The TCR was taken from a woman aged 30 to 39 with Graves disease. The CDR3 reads CASMGPPFPASNQPQHF. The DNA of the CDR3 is TGTGCAAGCATGGGACCCCCATTCCCGGCGAGCAATCAGCCCCAGCATTTT.